These 27 T cell receptor beta chains share one sample of origin, sequenced in a study of T cell responses to AZD1222 COVID-19 vaccine. TCRdb's table, derived via immunoSEQ multiplex PCR, lists solely in-frame clones and lacks some. The data contain approximately 100,000 clones, roughly 90% of them singletons. This specimen was peripheral blood, taken on day 0 of AZD1222 vaccination. These receptors came from an adult in good health.

The CDR3 loop reads CASSLRLAEGSSNEQFF. The CDR3 DNA reads TGTGCCAGCAGCTTAAGGCTAGCGGAAGGCTCCAGTAATGAGCAGTTCTTC. The J gene is TRBJ2-1, the V gene TRBV7-2; TRBD2 matches 7 bases. Per germline, CDR1 SGHTA and CDR2 FQGNSA. Trimming removed 2 bases from V and 7 bases from J; junction bases left unmatched: 14. This CDR3 is built from 17 residues. Full variable domain (outside the CDR3, taken from reference TRBV7-2 and TRBJ2-1): GAGVSQSPSNKVTEKGKDVELRCDPISGHTALYWYRQSLGQGLEFLIYFQGNSAPDKSGLPSDRFSAERTGGSVSTLTIQRTQQEDSAVYLCASSLRLAEGSSNEQFFGPGTRLTVL.

The J gene is TRBJ1-5, the V gene TRBV2; no clear D gene. V lost 6 bases to trimming and J lost 5 bases, with 11 bases between them. The V gene's germline CDR1 is SNHLY and CDR2 FYNNEI. CDR3 length: 13 amino acids. The CDR3: CASSTKVDQPQHF. The CDR3 bases are TGTGCCAGCAGCACCAAGGTTGATCAGCCCCAGCATTTT.

As DNA, the CDR3 is TGTGCCAGCAGTTTATATGGGGGGGTAGGCACTGAAGCTTTCTTT. This translates into CASSLYGGVGTEAFF. The V gene is TRBV28, the J gene TRBJ1-1; tentatively, D is TRBD1 (5 bases). The length of the CDR3 is 15 residues. V shed 1 base and J shed 4 bases, with 13 bases lying between them. Germline V gives CDR1 MDHEN, CDR2 SYDVKM. Filled out from reference TRBV28 and TRBJ1-1, the complete variable domain reads DVKVTQSSRYLVKRTGEKVFLECVQDMDHENMFWYRQDPGLGLRLIYFSYDVKMKEKGDIPEGYSVSREKKERFSLILESASTNQTSMYLCASSLYGGVGTEAFFGQGTRLTVV.

The CDR3 nucleotides are TGTGCCAGCAGCTCCCGGACAGGGGGCACGTCCTACGAGCAGTACTTC. Translating gives CASSSRTGGTSYEQYF. V is TRBV7-2 and J is TRBJ2-7; 11 positions match TRBD1. CDR3 length equals 16 residues. Unmatched junction bases numbered 6, after V lost 4 bases and J lost 1 base. Per the germline V gene, CDR1 is SGHTA and CDR2 is FQGNSA.

This clone was seen just once. V and J are TRBV24-1 and TRBJ1-1; D may be TRBD1 (6 bases). Trimming shortened V by 4 bases and J by 1 base, and 6 bases separated the two germline ends. The CDR3 consists of 13 residues. Germline V gene sequence: CDR1 KGHDR, CDR2 SFDVKD. In DNA, the CDR3 is TGTGCCACCAGTGACAGGGGGAACACTGAAGCTTTCTTT. Its protein product is CATSDRGNTEAFF.

V usage is TRBV11-2 and J usage is TRBJ2-2; unclear D gene. Trimming took off 4 bases at V and 0 bases at J, with 15 bases between the two ends. The CDR3 contains 17 residues. Per germline, CDR1 SGHAT and CDR2 FQNNGV. The CDR3 sequence: CASSYVNGLANTGELFF. The CDR3 nucleotides read TGTGCCAGCAGCTATGTGAACGGGTTAGCGAACACCGGGGAGCTGTTTTTT.

This chain joins TRBV6-2 or TRBV6-3 and TRBJ2-6, with a weak D call TRBD2 (7 bases). V dropped 3 bases and J dropped 4 bases, with 13 bases sitting between them. The CDR3 sequence is 16 residues long. Germline loops: CDR1 MNHEY, CDR2 SVGEGT. CDR3 residues: CASSYAGARGANVLTF. CDR3 coding DNA: TGTGCCAGCAGTTATGCGGGGGCGCGGGGGGCCAACGTCCTGACTTTC.

This chain links TRBV7-2 with TRBJ1-4; D call uncertain. Trimming left V 2 bases short and J 2 bases short, with 9 bases between. Germline V gene data show CDR1 as SGHTA and CDR2 as FQGNSA. The CDR3 contains 15 residues. The CDR3, as DNA: TGTGCCAGCAGCTTATGGGTAGGGACTAATGAAAAACTGTTTTTT. Translation gives CASSLWVGTNEKLFF.

The rearrangement uses TRBV19 and TRBJ1-4, with D possibly being TRBD1 (5 bases). The CDR3 extends over 14 amino acids. Germline V gene sequence: CDR1 LNHDA, CDR2 SQIVND (reference sequence). V lost 5 bases to trimming and J lost 6 bases, with 13 bases between them. The CDR3 is CASSPQGSDEKLFF. In nucleotides, the CDR3 is TGTGCCAGTAGTCCTCAGGGTAGTGATGAAAAACTGTTTTTT.

The V call is TRBV19, the J call TRBJ1-6; 11 nucleotides agree with TRBD1. The CDR3 is made up of 14 amino acids. With 4 bases clipped from V and 8 bases from J, the junction kept 1 base outside the gene matches. Germline V gene sequence: CDR1 LNHDA, CDR2 SQIVND (reference sequence). CDR3 coding DNA: TGTGCCAGTAGTACGGACAGGGGGCATTCACCCCTCCACTTT. Translating gives CASSTDRGHSPLHF.

The chain couples TRBV29-1 to TRBJ2-7; the D gene could be TRBD1 or TRBD2 (6 bases each). V was shortened by 4 bases and J by 5 bases, with 15 bases between the two germline ends. CDR1 is SQVTM, CDR2 ANQGSEA, per germline. This CDR3 has 13 residues. CDR3 amino acids: CSVAQAGGDEQYF. The DNA of the CDR3 is TGCAGCGTTGCCCAGGCCGGGGGCGACGAGCAGTACTTC.

J is TRBJ2-3 and V is TRBV7-3; TRBD2 matches at 7 bases. The CDR3 is 15 amino acids. Trimming cost V 4 bases and J 1 base; bases outside gene matches: 5. Germline CDR1 is SGHTA and CDR2 is FQGTGA. The CDR3 DNA reads as TGTGCCAGCAGCTCGCGGGGGTTCGGCACAGATACGCAGTATTTT. It codes for CASSSRGFGTDTQYF.

This clone was recorded once. The V gene is TRBV11-2, the J gene TRBJ1-4, with D hard to call. The CDR3 totals 14 residues. Germline V gives CDR1 SGHAT, CDR2 FQNNGV. Trimming cost V 7 bases and J 2 bases, with 11 bases left between them. This chain's CDR3 is CASNRWETNEKLFF. Here the CDR3 DNA reads TGTGCCAGCAACCGGTGGGAGACTAATGAAAAACTGTTTTTT.

This chain joins TRBV6-5 and TRBJ2-7, with 8 bases identical to TRBD1. With 0 bases clipped from V and 6 bases from J, the junction kept 4 bases outside the gene matches. From germline, CDR1 is MNHEY and CDR2 SVGAGI. There are 14 residues in the CDR3. The CDR3 nucleotides read TGTGCCAGCAGTTACTCGGACAGGGTAAGCGAGCAGTACTTC. It translates to CASSYSDRVSEQYF.

A single count supports this clone. This rearrangement joins TRBV2 to TRBJ1-6; TRBD1 aligns across 8 bases. The V segment lost 7 bases and the J segment 7 bases; nucleotides outside the gene matches: 3. There are 13 residues in the CDR3. Germline values: CDR1 SNHLY, CDR2 FYNNEI. The DNA for the CDR3 is TGTGCCAGCAAACAGGGGGAGAATTCACCCCTCCACTTT. This sequence encodes CASKQGENSPLHF.

The chain recombines TRBV7-9 with TRBJ2-2; D possibly corresponds to TRBD2 (5 bases). V dropped 5 bases and J dropped 7 bases, with 14 bases sitting between them. Germline CDR1 SEHNR, CDR2 FQNEAQ (reference sequence). The CDR3 runs to 14 residues. The CDR3 here is CASSPNLGSGELFF. The CDR3 DNA reads as TGTGCCAGCAGCCCGAATTTGGGGAGCGGGGAGCTGTTTTTT.

This clone was found once. CDR3 sequence reads: CASSWDRGRLAGGSDTQYF. The CDR3 nucleotides are TGTGCCAGCAGCTGGGACAGGGGGCGGCTAGCGGGGGGCTCAGATACGCAGTATTTT. The V call is TRBV7-7, the J call TRBJ2-3, with D possibly being TRBD1 (12 bases). Germline loops: CDR1 SSHAT, CDR2 FNYEAQ (reference sequence). V was trimmed by 4 bases and J by 4 bases, leaving 27 bases between them. This CDR3 is 19 amino acids long.

This clone was counted a single time. The chain has TRBV16 and TRBJ2-7; D remains unclear. The CDR3 runs to 15 residues. Germline V gives CDR1 KGHSY, CDR2 FQNENV. V was shortened by 2 bases and J by 2 bases, with 13 bases between the two germline ends. The CDR3 loop is CASSQAHLGAYEQYF. The CDR3 coding sequence is TGTGCCAGCAGCCAAGCCCACCTTGGGGCCTACGAGCAGTACTTC.

V and J are TRBV4-2 and TRBJ2-3; TRBD2 matches at 8 bases. Germline values: CDR1 LGHNA, CDR2 YNFKEQ. V was clipped by 0 bases and J by 2 bases; unmatched bases: 7. The CDR3 extends over 17 amino acids. The CDR3 loop reads CASSQDQGAGATDTQYF. Here the CDR3 DNA reads TGTGCCAGCAGCCAAGATCAAGGAGCGGGGGCCACAGATACGCAGTATTTT.

The chain uses TRBV5-4 and TRBJ2-2; D gene uncertain. The germline CDR1 and CDR2 sequences are SGHNT and YYREEE (reference sequence). The ends were cut back, 3 bases at V and 1 base at J, with 7 bases in the middle. CDR3 length: 14 amino acids. The CDR3 bases are TGTGCCAGCAGCTCGGGCCAGAACACCGGGGAGCTGTTTTTT. Translated, it gives CASSSGQNTGELFF.

The V gene is TRBV5-4, the J gene TRBJ1-1, with D possibly being TRBD1 (5 bases). Trimming stripped 4 bases from V and 4 bases from J, with 17 bases between. The CDR3 loop spans 15 amino acids. CDR1 and CDR2 from the germline V gene are SGHNT and YYREEE (reference sequence). The DNA of the CDR3 is TGTGCCAGCAGCCCCGGAGGGACCCCGGCCACTGAAGCTTTCTTT. As protein: CASSPGGTPATEAFF.

V is TRBV24-1 and J is TRBJ2-5, with 7 bases matching TRBD2. This CDR3 contains 15 residues. Per the germline V gene, CDR1 is KGHDR and CDR2 is SFDVKD. V lost 4 bases to trimming and J lost 5 bases; unmatched junction nucleotides: 9. The CDR3 coding sequence is TGTGCCACCAGTGACCCTAGGGAGGGGAGGGAGACCCAGTACTTC. As protein: CATSDPREGRETQYF.

The CDR3 loop is CASSLEVVAGGTDTQYF. In nucleotides, the CDR3 is TGTGCCAGCAGCTTAGAAGTGGTAGCGGGGGGCACAGATACGCAGTATTTT. The V and J genes are TRBV7-9 and TRBJ2-3, with 9 bases that match TRBD2. The CDR3 runs to 17 residues. V was pared by 1 base and J by 1 base, with 6 bases of the junction left unmatched. In germline, CDR1 is SEHNR, CDR2 FQNEAQ (reference sequence).

V and J are TRBV15 and TRBJ1-4, with D possibly matching TRBD1 (5 bases). Germline-derived CDR1 and CDR2 are LNHNV and YYDKDF (reference sequence). V dropped 5 bases and J dropped 2 bases, with 12 bases sitting between them. The CDR3 loop spans 15 amino acids. As DNA, the CDR3 is TGTGCCACCAGCCCCTTAGGGACCACTAATGAAAAACTGTTTTTT. Amino acid sequence: CATSPLGTTNEKLFF.

The V and J genes are TRBV7-2 and TRBJ1-2, with 9 bases matching TRBD1. Trimming took 0 bases from V and 6 from J; bases not matched to a gene: 8. The V gene's germline CDR1 is SGHTA and CDR2 FQGNSA. This CDR3 is 16 amino acids long. CDR3 nucleotides: TGTGCCAGCAGCTTAGCCCCGACAGGGGGTGGGGATGGCTACACCTTC. Its translation is CASSLAPTGGGDGYTF.

The genes are TRBV30 and TRBJ2-1, with 11 bases that match TRBD2. V was clipped by 5 bases and J by 5 bases; unmatched bases: 5. Germline V lookup: CDR1 GTSNPN, CDR2 SVGIG (reference sequence). The CDR3 extends over 14 amino acids. In nucleotides, the CDR3 is TGTGCCTGGGATAGCGGGAGGGGGGACAATGAGCAGTTCTTC. This gives the protein CAWDSGRGDNEQFF.

The chain couples TRBV29-1 to TRBJ1-5; 8 nucleotides agree with TRBD1. Germline lookup yields CDR1 SQVTM and CDR2 ANQGSEA. With V trimmed by 4 bases and J by 0 bases, 5 bases remained unmatched. CDR3 length: 15 amino acids. The CDR3 reads CSVGIGQGSNQPQHF. In nucleotides, the CDR3 is TGCAGCGTTGGGATTGGACAGGGTAGCAATCAGCCCCAGCATTTT.